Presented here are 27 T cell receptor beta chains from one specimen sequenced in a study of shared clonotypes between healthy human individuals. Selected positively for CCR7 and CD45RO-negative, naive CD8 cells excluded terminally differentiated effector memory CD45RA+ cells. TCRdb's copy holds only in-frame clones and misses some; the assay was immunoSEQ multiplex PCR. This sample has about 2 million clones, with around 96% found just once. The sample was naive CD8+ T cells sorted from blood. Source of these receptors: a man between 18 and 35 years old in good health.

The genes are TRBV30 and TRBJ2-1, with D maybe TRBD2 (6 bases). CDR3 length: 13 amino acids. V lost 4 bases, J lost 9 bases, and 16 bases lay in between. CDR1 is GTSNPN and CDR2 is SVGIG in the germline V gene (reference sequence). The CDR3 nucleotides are TGTGCCTGGAACGTGGGGTGGCGGGGTGAGCAGTTCTTC. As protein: CAWNVGWRGEQFF.

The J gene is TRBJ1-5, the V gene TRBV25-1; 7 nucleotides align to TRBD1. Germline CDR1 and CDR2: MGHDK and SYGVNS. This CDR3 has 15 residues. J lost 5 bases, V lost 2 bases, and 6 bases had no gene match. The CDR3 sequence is CASSERDSFDQPQHF. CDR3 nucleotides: TGTGCCAGCAGTGAACGGGACAGTTTTGATCAGCCCCAGCATTTT.

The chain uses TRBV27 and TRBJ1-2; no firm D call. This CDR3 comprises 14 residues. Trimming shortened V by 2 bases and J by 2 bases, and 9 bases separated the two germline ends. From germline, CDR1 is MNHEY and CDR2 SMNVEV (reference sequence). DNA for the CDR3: TGTGCCAGCAGTTTAGATGGGGTGAACTATGGCTACACCTTC. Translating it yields CASSLDGVNYGYTF.

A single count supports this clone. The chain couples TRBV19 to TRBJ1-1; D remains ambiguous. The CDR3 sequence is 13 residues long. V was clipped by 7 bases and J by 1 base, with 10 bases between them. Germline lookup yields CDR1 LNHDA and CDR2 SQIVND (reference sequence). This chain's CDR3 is CASTLSTNTEAFF. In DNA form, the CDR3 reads TGTGCCAGTACCCTCTCAACGAACACTGAAGCTTTCTTT.

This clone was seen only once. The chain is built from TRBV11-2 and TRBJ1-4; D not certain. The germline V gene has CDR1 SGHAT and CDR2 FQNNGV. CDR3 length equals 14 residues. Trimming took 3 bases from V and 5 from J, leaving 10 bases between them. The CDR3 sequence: CASSFSGQNEKLFF. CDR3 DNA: TGTGCCAGCAGCTTCAGCGGGCAGAATGAAAAACTGTTTTTT.

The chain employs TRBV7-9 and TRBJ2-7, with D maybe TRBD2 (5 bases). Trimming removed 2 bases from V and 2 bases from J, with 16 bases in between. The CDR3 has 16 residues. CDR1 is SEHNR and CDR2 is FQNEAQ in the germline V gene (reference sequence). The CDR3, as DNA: TGTGCCAGCAGCTTATCGATCGGGGTCAGCGCCTACGAGCAGTACTTC. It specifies CASSLSIGVSAYEQYF.

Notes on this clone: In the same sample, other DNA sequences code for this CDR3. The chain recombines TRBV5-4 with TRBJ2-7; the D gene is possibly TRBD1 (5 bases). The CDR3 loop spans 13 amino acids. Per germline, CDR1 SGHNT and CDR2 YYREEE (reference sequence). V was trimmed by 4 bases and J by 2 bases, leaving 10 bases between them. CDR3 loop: CASSLDNPYEQYF. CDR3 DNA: TGTGCCAGCAGCCTGGACAACCCCTACGAGCAGTACTTC.

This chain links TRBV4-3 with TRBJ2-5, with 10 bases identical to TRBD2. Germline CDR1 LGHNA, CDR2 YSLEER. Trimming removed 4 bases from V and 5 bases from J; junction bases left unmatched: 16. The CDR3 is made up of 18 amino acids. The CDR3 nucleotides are TGCGCCAGCAGCCTTGGGGGGACGCTTCTAGCGGGAGATGAGACCCAGTACTTC. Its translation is CASSLGGTLLAGDETQYF.

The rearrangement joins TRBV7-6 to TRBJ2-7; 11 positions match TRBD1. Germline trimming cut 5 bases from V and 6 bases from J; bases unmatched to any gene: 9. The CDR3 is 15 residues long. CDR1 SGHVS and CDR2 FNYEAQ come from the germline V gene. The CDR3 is CASSPGGTGGLEQYF. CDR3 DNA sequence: TGTGCCAGCAGCCCTGGCGGGACAGGGGGTCTCGAGCAGTACTTC.

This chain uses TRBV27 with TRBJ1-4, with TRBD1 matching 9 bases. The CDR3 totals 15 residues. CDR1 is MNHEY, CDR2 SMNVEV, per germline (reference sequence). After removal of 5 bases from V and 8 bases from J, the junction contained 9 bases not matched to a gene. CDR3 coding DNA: TGTGCCAGCAGTATACAGGGGGCGCCCGACGAAAAACTGTTTTTT. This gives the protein CASSIQGAPDEKLFF.

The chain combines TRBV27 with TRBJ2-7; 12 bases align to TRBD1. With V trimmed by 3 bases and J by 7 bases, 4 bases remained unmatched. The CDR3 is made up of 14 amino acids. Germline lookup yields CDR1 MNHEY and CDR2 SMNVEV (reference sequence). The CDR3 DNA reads TGTGCCAGCAGTTTGGGACAGGGGGCGAAAGAGCAGTACTTC. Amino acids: CASSLGQGAKEQYF.

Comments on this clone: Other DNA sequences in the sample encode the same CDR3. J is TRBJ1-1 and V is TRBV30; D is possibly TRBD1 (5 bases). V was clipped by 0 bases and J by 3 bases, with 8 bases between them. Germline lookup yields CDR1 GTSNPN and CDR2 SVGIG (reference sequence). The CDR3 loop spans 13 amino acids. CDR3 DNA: TGTGCCTGGAGTGTCTTGGGGGACACTGAAGCTTTCTTT. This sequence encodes CAWSVLGDTEAFF.

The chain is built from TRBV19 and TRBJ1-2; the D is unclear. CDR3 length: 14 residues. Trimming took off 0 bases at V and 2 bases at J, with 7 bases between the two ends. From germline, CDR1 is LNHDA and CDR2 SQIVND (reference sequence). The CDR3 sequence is CASSIDMENYGYTF. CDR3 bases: TGTGCCAGTAGTATAGATATGGAGAACTATGGCTACACCTTC.

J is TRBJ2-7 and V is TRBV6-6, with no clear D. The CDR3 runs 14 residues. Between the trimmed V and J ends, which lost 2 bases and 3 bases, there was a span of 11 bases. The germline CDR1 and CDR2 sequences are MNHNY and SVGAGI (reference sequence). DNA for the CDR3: TGTGCCAGCAGTTACGGGCAGCCCTTCTACGAGCAGTACTTC. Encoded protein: CASSYGQPFYEQYF.

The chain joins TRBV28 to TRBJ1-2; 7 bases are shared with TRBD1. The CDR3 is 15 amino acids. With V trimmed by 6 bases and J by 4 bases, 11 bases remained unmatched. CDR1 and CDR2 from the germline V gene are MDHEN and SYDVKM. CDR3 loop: CASRETGQAFYGYTF. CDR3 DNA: TGTGCCAGCAGGGAGACCGGACAGGCATTCTATGGCTACACCTTC.

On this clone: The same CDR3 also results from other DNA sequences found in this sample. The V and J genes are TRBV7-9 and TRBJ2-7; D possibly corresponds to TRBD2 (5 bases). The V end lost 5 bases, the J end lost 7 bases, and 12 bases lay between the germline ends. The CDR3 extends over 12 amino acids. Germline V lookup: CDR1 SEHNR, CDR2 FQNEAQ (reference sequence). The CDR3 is CASSPGTGEQYF. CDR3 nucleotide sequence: TGTGCCAGCAGCCCAGGAACGGGGGAGCAGTACTTC.

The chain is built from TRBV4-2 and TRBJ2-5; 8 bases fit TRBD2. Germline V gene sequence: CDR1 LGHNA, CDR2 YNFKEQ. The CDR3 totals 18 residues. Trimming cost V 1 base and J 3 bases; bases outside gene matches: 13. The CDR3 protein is CASSQVVGRGESKETQYF. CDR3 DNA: TGTGCCAGCAGCCAAGTCGTGGGGCGGGGGGAAAGTAAAGAGACCCAGTACTTC.

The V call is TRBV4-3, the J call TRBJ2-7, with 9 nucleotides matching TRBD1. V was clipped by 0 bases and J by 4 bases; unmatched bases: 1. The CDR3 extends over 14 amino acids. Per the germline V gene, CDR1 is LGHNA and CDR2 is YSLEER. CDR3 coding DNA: TGCGCCAGCAGCCAAGATGACAGGGGGTACGAGCAGTACTTC. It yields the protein CASSQDDRGYEQYF.

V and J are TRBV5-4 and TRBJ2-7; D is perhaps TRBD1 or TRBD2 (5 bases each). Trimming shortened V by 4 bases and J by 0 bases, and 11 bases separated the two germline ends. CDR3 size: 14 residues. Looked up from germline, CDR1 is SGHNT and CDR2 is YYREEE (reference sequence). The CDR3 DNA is TGTGCCAGCAGCCCGGGACCCATCTCCTACGAGCAGTACTTC. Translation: CASSPGPISYEQYF.

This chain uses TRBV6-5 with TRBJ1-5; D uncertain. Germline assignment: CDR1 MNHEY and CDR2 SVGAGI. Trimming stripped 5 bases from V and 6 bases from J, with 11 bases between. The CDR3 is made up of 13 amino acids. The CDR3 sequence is CASSSDMVQPQHF. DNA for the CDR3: TGTGCCAGCAGTAGCGACATGGTTCAGCCCCAGCATTTT.

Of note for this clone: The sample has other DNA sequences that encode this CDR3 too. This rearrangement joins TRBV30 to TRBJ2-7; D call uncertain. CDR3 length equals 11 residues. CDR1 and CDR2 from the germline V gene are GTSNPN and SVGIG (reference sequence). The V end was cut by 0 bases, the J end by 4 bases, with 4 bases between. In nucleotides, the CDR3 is TGTGCCTGGAGTGTAGCGTACGAGCAGTACTTC. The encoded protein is CAWSVAYEQYF.

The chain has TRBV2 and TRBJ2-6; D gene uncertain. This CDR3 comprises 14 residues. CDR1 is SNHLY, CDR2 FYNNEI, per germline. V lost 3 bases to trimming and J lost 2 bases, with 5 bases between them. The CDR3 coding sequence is TGTGCCAGCAGTGATTCGCCTGGGGCCAACGTCCTGACTTTC. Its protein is CASSDSPGANVLTF.

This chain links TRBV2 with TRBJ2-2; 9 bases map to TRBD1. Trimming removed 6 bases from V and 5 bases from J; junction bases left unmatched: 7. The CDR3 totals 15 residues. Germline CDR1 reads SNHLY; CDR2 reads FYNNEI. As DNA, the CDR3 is TGTGCCAGCAGGCCACCACAGGGGGCAACCGGGGAGCTGTTTTTT. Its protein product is CASRPPQGATGELFF.

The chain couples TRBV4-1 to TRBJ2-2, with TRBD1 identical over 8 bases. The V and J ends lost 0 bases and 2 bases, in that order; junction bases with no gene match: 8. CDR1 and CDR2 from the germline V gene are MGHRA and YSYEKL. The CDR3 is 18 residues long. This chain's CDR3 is CASSQEEAGTGNTGELFF. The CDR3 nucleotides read TGCGCCAGCAGCCAAGAAGAGGCCGGGACAGGCAACACCGGGGAGCTGTTTTTT.

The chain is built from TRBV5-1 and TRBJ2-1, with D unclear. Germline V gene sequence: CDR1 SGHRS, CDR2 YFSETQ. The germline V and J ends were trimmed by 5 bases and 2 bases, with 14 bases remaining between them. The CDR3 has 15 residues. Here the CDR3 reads CASRLTPGPYNEQFF. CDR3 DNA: TGCGCCAGCAGACTAACCCCGGGCCCCTACAATGAGCAGTTCTTC.

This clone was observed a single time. The CDR3 DNA reads as TGCGCCAGCAGCTTGGTGGCGGGTGGAGACGAGCAGTACTTC. This codes for CASSLVAGGDEQYF. The chain has TRBV5-1 and TRBJ2-7; maybe TRBD2 (5 bases). CDR1 is SGHRS and CDR2 is YFSETQ in the germline V gene. CDR3 length equals 14 residues. Trimming took 0 bases from V and 5 from J, leaving 12 bases between them.

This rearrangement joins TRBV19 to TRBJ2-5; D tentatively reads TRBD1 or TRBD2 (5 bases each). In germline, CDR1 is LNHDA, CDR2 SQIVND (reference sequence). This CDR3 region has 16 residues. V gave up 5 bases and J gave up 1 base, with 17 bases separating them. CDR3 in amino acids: CASSGGLDNLQETQYF. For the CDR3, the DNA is TGTGCCAGTAGTGGAGGTTTGGACAACCTCCAAGAGACCCAGTACTTC.